The table lists the clone carrying this T cell receptor beta chain with a few counts. This sample is drawn from a study of control samples from healthy donors and cancer patients. Clones were read by immunoSEQ multiplex PCR, and TCRdb kept only the in-frame ones, dropping some. The profile shows about 110,000 clones, roughly 79% of them singletons. V lost 10 bases and J lost 2, with 8 bases in between. The CDR3 covers 12 residues. Germline values: CDR1 KGHDR, CDR2 SFDVKD. The rearrangement joins TRBV24-1 to TRBJ2-1; TRBD2 might be the D (6 bases). This clonotype originated in a man younger than 35 in good health. The sample consisted of blood. In nucleotides, the CDR3 is TGTGCCACTCGGGGGACCTACAATGAGCAGTTCTTC. This codes for CATRGTYNEQFF.